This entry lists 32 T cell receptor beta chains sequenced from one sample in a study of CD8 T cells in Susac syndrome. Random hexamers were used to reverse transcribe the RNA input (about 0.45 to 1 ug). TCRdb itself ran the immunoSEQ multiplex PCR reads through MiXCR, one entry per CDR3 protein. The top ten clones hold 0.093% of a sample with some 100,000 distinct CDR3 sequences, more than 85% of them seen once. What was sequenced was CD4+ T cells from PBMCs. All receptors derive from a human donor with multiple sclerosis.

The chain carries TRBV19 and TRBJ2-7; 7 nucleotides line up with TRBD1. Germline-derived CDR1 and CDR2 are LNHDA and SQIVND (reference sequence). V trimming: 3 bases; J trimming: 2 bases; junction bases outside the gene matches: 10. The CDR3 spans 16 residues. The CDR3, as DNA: TGTGCCAGTAGTATTGGGGCCGGGACAGTTACCTACGAGCAGTACTTC. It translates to CASSIGAGTVTYEQYF.

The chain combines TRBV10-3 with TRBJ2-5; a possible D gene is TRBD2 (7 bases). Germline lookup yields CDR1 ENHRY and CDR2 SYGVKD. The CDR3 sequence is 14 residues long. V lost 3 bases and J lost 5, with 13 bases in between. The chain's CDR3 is CAISDGGAMETQYF. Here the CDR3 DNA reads TGTGCCATCAGTGATGGGGGGGCGATGGAGACCCAGTACTTC.

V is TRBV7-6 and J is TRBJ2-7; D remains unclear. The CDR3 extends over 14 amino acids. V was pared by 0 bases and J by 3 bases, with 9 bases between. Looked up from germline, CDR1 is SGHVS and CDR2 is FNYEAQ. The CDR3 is CASSLAVGIYEQYF. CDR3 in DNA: TGTGCCAGCAGCTTAGCTGTCGGCATCTACGAGCAGTACTTC. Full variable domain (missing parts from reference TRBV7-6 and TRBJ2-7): GAGVSQSPRYKVTKRGQDVALRCDPISGHVSLYWYRQALGQGPEFLTYFNYEAQQDKSGLPNDRFSAERPEGSISTLTIQRTEQRDSAMYRCASSLAVGIYEQYFGPGTRLTVT.

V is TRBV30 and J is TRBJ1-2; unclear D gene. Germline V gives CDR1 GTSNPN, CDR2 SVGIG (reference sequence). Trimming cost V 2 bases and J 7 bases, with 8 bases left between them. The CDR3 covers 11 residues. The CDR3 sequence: CAWSPQFGYTF. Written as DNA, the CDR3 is TGTGCCTGGAGTCCCCAGTTTGGCTACACCTTC.

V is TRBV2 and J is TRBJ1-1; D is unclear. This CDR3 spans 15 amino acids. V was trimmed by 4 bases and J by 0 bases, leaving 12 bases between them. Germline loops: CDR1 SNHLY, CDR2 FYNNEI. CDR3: CASSVAVLMNTEAFF. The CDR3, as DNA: TGTGCCAGCAGTGTGGCGGTATTGATGAACACTGAAGCTTTCTTT.

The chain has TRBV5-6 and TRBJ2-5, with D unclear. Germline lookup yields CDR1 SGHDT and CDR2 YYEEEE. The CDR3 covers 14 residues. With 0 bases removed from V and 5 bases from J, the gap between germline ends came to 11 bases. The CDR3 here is CASSLVRSGETQYF. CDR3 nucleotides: TGTGCCAGCAGCTTGGTCCGGTCCGGGGAGACCCAGTACTTC. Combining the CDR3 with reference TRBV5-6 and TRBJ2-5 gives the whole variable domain DAGVTQSPTHLIKTRGQQVTLRCSPKSGHDTVSWYQQALGQGPQFIFQYYEEEERQRGNFPDRFSGHQFPNYSSELNVNALLLGDSALYLCASSLVRSGETQYFGPGTRLLVL.

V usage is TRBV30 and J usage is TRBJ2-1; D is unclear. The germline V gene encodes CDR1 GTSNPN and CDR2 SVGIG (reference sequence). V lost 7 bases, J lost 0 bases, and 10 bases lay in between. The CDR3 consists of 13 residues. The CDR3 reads CAYMSSSYNEQFF. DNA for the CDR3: TGTGCCTACATGTCGAGCTCCTACAATGAGCAGTTCTTC.

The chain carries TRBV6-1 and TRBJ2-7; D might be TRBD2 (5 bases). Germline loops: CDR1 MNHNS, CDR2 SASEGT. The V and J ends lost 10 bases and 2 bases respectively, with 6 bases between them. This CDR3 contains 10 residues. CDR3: CATGAYEQYF. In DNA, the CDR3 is TGTGCCACCGGGGCCTACGAGCAGTACTTC.

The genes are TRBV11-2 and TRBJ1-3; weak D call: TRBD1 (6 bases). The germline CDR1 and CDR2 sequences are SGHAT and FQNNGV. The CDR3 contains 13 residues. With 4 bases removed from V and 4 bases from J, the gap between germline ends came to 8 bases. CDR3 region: CASSSGTGNTIYF. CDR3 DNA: TGTGCCAGCAGCTCGGGGACAGGAAACACCATATATTTT.

The CDR3: CASSGRENSPLHF. In nucleotides, the CDR3 is TGTGCCAGCAGCGGACGGGAAAATTCACCCCTCCACTTT. The genes are TRBV6-5 and TRBJ1-6; D is unclear. The length of the CDR3 is 13 residues. With 6 bases removed from V and 7 bases from J, the gap between germline ends came to 10 bases. From germline, CDR1 is MNHEY and CDR2 SVGAGI.

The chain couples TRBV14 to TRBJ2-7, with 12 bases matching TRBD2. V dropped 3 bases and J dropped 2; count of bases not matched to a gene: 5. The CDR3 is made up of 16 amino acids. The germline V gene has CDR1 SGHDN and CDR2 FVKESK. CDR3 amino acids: CASSQRRTSGAYEQYF. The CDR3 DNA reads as TGTGCCAGCAGCCAGAGGAGGACTAGCGGGGCCTACGAGCAGTACTTC.

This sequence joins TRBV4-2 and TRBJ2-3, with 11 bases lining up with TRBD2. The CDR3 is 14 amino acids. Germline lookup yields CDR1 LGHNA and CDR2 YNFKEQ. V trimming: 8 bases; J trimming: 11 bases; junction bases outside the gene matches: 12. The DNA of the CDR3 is TGTGCCAGCCGGACCGGGACTAGCGGTGGAAGGCAGTATTTT. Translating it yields CASRTGTSGGRQYF.

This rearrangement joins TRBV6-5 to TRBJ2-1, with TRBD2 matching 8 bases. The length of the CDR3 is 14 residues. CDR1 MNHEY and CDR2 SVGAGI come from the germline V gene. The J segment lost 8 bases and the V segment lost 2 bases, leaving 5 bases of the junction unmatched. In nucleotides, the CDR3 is TGTGCCAGCAGTTACAATCCGGGGGGGCATGAGCAGTTCTTC. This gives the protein CASSYNPGGHEQFF.

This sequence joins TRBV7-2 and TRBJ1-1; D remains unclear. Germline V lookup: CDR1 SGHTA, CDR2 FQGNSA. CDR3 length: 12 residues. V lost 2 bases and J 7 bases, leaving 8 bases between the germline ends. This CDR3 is CASSLTVGEAFF. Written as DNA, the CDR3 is TGTGCCAGCAGCTTAACGGTTGGTGAAGCTTTCTTT.

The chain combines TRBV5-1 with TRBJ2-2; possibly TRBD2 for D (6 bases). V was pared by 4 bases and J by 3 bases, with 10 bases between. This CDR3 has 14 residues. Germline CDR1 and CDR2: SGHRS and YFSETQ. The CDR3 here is CASSTPGDTGELFF. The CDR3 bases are TGCGCCAGCAGCACCCCGGGAGACACCGGGGAGCTGTTTTTT.

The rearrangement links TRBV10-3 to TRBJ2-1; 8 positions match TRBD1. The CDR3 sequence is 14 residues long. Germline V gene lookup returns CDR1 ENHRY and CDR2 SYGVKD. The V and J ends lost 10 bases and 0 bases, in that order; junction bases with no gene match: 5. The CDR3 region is CATGTGFSYNEQFF. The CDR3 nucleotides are TGTGCCACCGGGACAGGCTTCTCCTACAATGAGCAGTTCTTC.

CDR3 region: CASREPSGGFNEQFF. In DNA, the CDR3 is TGTGCCAGCAGAGAACCTAGCGGGGGGTTCAATGAGCAGTTCTTC. The rearrangement uses TRBV27 and TRBJ2-1; 11 bases match TRBD2. V was pared by 6 bases and J by 6 bases, with 7 bases of the junction left unmatched. The CDR3 contains 15 residues. CDR1 and CDR2 from the germline V gene are MNHEY and SMNVEV (reference sequence).

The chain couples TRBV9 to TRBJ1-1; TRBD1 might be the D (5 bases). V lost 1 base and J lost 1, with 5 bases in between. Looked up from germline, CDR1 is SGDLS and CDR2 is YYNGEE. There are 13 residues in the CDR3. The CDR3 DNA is TGTGCCAGCAGCGTAACAGGGAACACTGAAGCTTTCTTT. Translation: CASSVTGNTEAFF.

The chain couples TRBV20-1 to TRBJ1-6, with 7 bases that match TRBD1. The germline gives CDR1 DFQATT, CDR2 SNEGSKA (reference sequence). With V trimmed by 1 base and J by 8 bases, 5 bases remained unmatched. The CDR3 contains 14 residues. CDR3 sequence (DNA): TGCAGTGCTAGAGGTGACAGGGAAGATTCACCCCTCCACTTT. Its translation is CSARGDREDSPLHF.

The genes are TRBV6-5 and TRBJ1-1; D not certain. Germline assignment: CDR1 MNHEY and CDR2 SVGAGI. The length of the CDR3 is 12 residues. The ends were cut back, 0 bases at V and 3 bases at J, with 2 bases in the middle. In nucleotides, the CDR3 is TGTGCCAGCAGTTACTCGGACACTGAAGCTTTCTTT. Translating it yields CASSYSDTEAFF.

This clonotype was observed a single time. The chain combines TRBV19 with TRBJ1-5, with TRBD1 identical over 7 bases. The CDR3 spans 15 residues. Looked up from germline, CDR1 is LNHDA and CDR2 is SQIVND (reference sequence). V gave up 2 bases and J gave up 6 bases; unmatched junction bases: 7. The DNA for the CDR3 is TGTGCCAGTAGTATAAGGACAGGCGGACGTCAGCCCCAGCATTTT. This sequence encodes CASSIRTGGRQPQHF.

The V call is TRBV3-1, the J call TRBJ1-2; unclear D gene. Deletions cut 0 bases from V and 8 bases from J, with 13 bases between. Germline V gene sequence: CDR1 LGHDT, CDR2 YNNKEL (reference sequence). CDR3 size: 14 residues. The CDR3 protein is CASSQDTSTEGYTF. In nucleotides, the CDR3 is TGTGCCAGCAGCCAAGACACCTCCACGGAGGGCTACACCTTC.

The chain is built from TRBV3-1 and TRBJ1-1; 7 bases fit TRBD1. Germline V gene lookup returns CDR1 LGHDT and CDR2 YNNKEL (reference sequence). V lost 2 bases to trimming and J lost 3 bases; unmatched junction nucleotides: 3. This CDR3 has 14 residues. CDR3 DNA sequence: TGTGCCAGCAGCCAATATACAGGGGACACTGAAGCTTTCTTT. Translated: CASSQYTGDTEAFF.

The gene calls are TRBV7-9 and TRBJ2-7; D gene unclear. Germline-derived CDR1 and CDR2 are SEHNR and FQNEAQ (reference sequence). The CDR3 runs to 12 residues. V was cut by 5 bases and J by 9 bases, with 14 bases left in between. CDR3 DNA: TGTGCCAGCAGCCAAGGTCCCGCCGGGCAGTACTTC. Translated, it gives CASSQGPAGQYF.

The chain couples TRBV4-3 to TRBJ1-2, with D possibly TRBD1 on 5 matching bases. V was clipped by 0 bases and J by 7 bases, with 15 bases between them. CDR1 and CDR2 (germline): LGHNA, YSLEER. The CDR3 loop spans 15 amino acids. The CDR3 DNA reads TGCGCCAGCAGCCAAGATAAATGGCAGGGTAGTGGCTACACCTTC. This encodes CASSQDKWQGSGYTF.

The CDR3 coding sequence is TGCAGCGTTGGGAGGGGCGGCGGCTACACCTTC. Its protein is CSVGRGGGYTF. The chain combines TRBV29-1 with TRBJ1-2, with a weak D call TRBD1 (5 bases). V gave up 4 bases and J gave up 8 bases, with 11 bases separating them. The CDR3 spans 11 residues. Germline V gene data show CDR1 as SQVTM and CDR2 as ANQGSEA.

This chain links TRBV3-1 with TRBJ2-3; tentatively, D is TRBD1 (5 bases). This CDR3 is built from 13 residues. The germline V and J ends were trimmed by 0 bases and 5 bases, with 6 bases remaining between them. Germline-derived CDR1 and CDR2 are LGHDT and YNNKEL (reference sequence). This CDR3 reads CASSQDRGDTQYF. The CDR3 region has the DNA TGTGCCAGCAGCCAAGATAGGGGAGATACGCAGTATTTT.

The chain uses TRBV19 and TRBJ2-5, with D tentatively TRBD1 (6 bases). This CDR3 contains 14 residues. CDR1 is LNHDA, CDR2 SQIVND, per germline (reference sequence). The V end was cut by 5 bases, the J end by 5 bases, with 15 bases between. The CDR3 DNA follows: TGTGCCAGTAGTTCGCCAGGACAGAGGGAGACCCAGTACTTC. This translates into CASSSPGQRETQYF.

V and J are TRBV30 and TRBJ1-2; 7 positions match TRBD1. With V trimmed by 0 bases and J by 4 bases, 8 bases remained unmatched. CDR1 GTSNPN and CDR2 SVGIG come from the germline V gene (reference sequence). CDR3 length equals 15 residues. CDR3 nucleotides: TGTGCCTGGAGTGTTACAGGGGTACGGAGCTATGGCTACACCTTC. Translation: CAWSVTGVRSYGYTF. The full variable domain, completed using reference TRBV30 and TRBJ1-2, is SQTIHQWPATLVQPVGSPLSLECTVEGTSNPNLYWYRQAAGRGLQLLFYSVGIGQISSEVPQNLSASRPQDRQFILSSKKLLLSDSGFYLCAWSVTGVRSYGYTFGSGTRLTVV.

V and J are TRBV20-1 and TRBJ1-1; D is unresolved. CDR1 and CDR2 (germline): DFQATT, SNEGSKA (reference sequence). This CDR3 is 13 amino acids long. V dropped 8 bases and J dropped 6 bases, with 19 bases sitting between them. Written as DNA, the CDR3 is TGCAGTTCCGTAGGGAAAACTGGCGCTGAAGCTTTCTTT. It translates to CSSVGKTGAEAFF.

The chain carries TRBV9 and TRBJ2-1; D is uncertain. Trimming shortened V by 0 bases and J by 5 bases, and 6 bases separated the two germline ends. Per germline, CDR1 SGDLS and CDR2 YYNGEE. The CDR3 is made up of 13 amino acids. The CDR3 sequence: CASSVGANNEQFF. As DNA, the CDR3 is TGTGCCAGCAGCGTAGGGGCGAACAATGAGCAGTTCTTC.

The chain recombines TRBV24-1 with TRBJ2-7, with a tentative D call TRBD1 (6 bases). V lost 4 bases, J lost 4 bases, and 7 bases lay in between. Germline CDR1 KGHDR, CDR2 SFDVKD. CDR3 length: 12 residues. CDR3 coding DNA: TGTGCCACCAGTGAACAGGGTTACGAGCAGTACTTC. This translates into CATSEQGYEQYF.